This record covers a single T cell receptor (beta chain). Its antigen is unknown. The CDR3 contains 14 residues. The germline V and J ends were trimmed by 2 bases and 6 bases, with 12 bases remaining between them. From germline, CDR1 is MNHNY and CDR2 SVGAGI (reference sequence). Data came from immunoSEQ multiplex PCR; TCRdb stores just in-frame clones and leaves some out. The data show around 190,000 clones, 80% to 90% seen once. The data are from a study of cytomegalovirus exposure and HLA in healthy donors. Study-level background: The 90 to 150 validation repertoires, a later analysis reported, used the same platform as the approximately 730 repertoires from the first cohort.

The study, taken as a whole, reports: Three chains linked to CMV were shown in vitro to be specific for CMV antigens. The classifier reportedly diagnosed cytomegalovirus status with high sensitivity and specificity. The tendency of first-cohort TCR clusters to co-occur in the 120 or so validation repertoires was identified by a subsequent analysis.

This TCR derives from a woman aged 25 to 45 in good health and CMV-seronegative. The V gene is TRBV6-6, the J gene TRBJ2-3; no definite D call. Sequenced material: PBMCs. The CDR3 loop is CASSYKSQADTQYF. CDR3 nucleotide sequence: TGTGCCAGCAGTTACAAGTCCCAAGCCGATACGCAGTATTTT.